These 15 T cell receptor beta chains originate from one sample sequenced in a study of control samples from healthy donors and cancer patients. Clones were read by immunoSEQ multiplex PCR, and TCRdb kept only the in-frame ones, dropping some. The table has about 160,000 clones, roughly 94% seen once. The specimen was PBMCs. The receptors were gathered from a man aged 55 to 69 with colorectal cancer.

Written as DNA, the CDR3 is TGTGCCTGGAGTAAACAGGATCAGCCCCAGCATTTT. It encodes CAWSKQDQPQHF. The rearrangement links TRBV30 to TRBJ1-5; D is perhaps TRBD1 (5 bases). From germline, CDR1 is GTSNPN and CDR2 SVGIG (reference sequence). The CDR3 totals 12 residues. Trimming removed 2 bases at V and 5 bases at J, with 7 bases between.

The chain joins TRBV3-1 (or the pseudogene TRBV3-2) to TRBJ1-2; D gene unclear. Germline V gene sequence: CDR1 LGHDT, CDR2 YNNKEL (reference sequence). V gave up 0 bases and J gave up 4 bases, with 12 bases separating them. The length of the CDR3 is 15 residues. The CDR3 loop reads CASSQDGQASYGYTF. The CDR3 DNA reads TGTGCCAGCAGCCAAGATGGGCAGGCCAGCTATGGCTACACCTTC.

This chain uses TRBV6-2 or TRBV6-3 with TRBJ1-4, with D perhaps TRBD1 (6 bases). Looked up from germline, CDR1 is MNHEY and CDR2 is SVGEGT. The CDR3 runs 15 residues. V lost 5 bases, J lost 5 bases, and 15 bases lay in between. As DNA, the CDR3 is TGTGCCAGCAGTCCCGAGACAGGTGGGAATGAAAAACTGTTTTTT. Translating it yields CASSPETGGNEKLFF.

This chain links TRBV5-4 with TRBJ2-5; 7 bases fit TRBD2. The CDR3 has 13 residues. V dropped 5 bases and J dropped 2; count of bases not matched to a gene: 3. The germline gives CDR1 SGHNT, CDR2 YYREEE (reference sequence). The CDR3 loop reads CASRHGGQETQYF. The CDR3 DNA reads as TGTGCCAGCAGGCACGGGGGGCAAGAGACCCAGTACTTC.

The chain combines TRBV28 with TRBJ1-6, with 7 bases aligning to TRBD1. The CDR3 covers 17 residues. Germline CDR1 MDHEN, CDR2 SYDVKM. The J segment lost 10 bases and the V segment lost 8 bases, leaving 20 bases of the junction unmatched. CDR3 sequence (DNA): TGTGCCAGCCGGACCGCGGGACAGTCCTCATCGGGGTCACCCCTCCACTTT. This sequence encodes CASRTAGQSSSGSPLHF.

On this clone itself: The identical CDR3 is also encoded by other nucleotide sequences in the sample. V and J are TRBV7-9 and TRBJ2-3, with D unresolved. The V gene lost 1 base and the J gene lost 2 bases, with 13 bases spanning the gap. The V gene's germline CDR1 is SEHNR and CDR2 FQNEAQ (reference sequence). This CDR3 spans 16 amino acids. CDR3 in amino acids: CASSLVSGRFTDTQYF. The CDR3 bases are TGTGCCAGCAGCTTAGTTTCAGGCAGATTCACAGATACGCAGTATTTT. Filled out from reference TRBV7-9 and TRBJ2-3, the complete variable domain reads DTGVSQNPRHKITKRGQNVTFRCDPISEHNRLYWYRQTLGQGPEFLTYFQNEAQLEKSRLLSDRFSAERPKGSFSTLEIQRTEQGDSAMYLCASSLVSGRFTDTQYFGPGTRLTVL.

J is TRBJ1-6 and V is TRBV18; D may be TRBD1 (5 bases). Trimming removed 1 base at V and 5 bases at J, with 12 bases between. The CDR3 loop spans 16 amino acids. The germline gives CDR1 KGHSH, CDR2 LQKENI. CDR3 sequence: CASSPQRQGNNSPLHF. DNA for the CDR3: TGTGCCAGCTCACCACAGAGGCAGGGCAATAATTCACCCCTCCACTTT.

The V and J genes are TRBV27 and TRBJ2-1, with TRBD2 matching over 9 bases. This CDR3 has 21 amino acids. Germline V gene data show CDR1 as MNHEY and CDR2 as SMNVEV (reference sequence). The V and J ends lost 5 bases and 10 bases, in that order; junction bases with no gene match: 30. CDR3 protein: CASSTAIGGLAGGRLSGEQFF. In nucleotides, the CDR3 is TGTGCCAGCAGTACTGCTATCGGGGGACTCGCGGGGGGGCGTTTATCGGGAGAGCAGTTCTTC.

This chain joins TRBV6-1 and TRBJ1-1; D is uncertain. The germline CDR1 and CDR2 sequences are MNHNS and SASEGT. The CDR3 runs 13 residues. V dropped 1 base and J dropped 5 bases, with 8 bases sitting between them. Here the CDR3 DNA reads TGTGCCAGCAGTGAAGAGGGATGGACTGAAGCTTTCTTT. This gives the protein CASSEEGWTEAFF.

This chain connects TRBV5-4 to TRBJ2-7; D is possibly TRBD2 (5 bases). The CDR3 spans 14 residues. CDR1 and CDR2 from the germline V gene are SGHNT and YYREEE (reference sequence). V lost 4 bases, J lost 2 bases, and 13 bases lay in between. CDR3 nucleotides: TGTGCCAGCAGCCCCGGACTGAAGACCTACGAGCAGTACTTC. Translated: CASSPGLKTYEQYF.

The chain couples TRBV6-6 to TRBJ1-2, with D perhaps TRBD1 (5 bases). V was pared by 6 bases and J by 0 bases, with 14 bases between. Germline V gene data show CDR1 as MNHNY and CDR2 as SVGAGI (reference sequence). This CDR3 is built from 15 residues. This CDR3 is CASRPGTAANYGYTF. DNA for the CDR3: TGTGCCAGCAGGCCCGGGACCGCAGCTAACTATGGCTACACCTTC.

The gene calls are TRBV7-8 and TRBJ1-2; 7 bases map to TRBD1. V shed 6 bases, J shed 4 bases, and the junction held 11 bases outside the gene matches. CDR3 length equals 15 residues. The germline V gene encodes CDR1 SGHVS and CDR2 FQNEAQ. CDR3 in amino acids: CASSPRGQSIYGYTF. The CDR3 bases are TGTGCCAGCAGTCCCAGGGGACAGTCTATCTATGGCTACACCTTC.

About this clone: The same CDR3 also results from other DNA sequences found in this sample. The V and J genes are TRBV18 and TRBJ2-7; D could derive from TRBD1 or TRBD2 (5 bases each). Germline V gene lookup returns CDR1 KGHSH and CDR2 LQKENI. V was shortened by 3 bases and J by 5 bases, with 14 bases between the two germline ends. The CDR3 sequence is 14 residues long. CDR3 protein: CASSPSGGANEQYF. CDR3 DNA: TGTGCCAGCTCACCGTCTGGGGGAGCCAACGAGCAGTACTTC.

The rearrangement uses TRBV6-5 and TRBJ1-3; unclear D gene. The V gene's germline CDR1 is MNHEY and CDR2 SVGAGI. This CDR3 is built from 14 residues. The ends were cut back, 5 bases at V and 9 bases at J, with 17 bases in the middle. The DNA of the CDR3 is TGTGCCAGCAGTACGATGACCTGGGAACGCACCATATATTTT. Encoded protein: CASSTMTWERTIYF.

This chain connects TRBV6-1 to TRBJ2-3; TRBD2 matches 8 bases. CDR1 is MNHNS, CDR2 SASEGT, per germline. V was clipped by 3 bases and J by 1 base; unmatched bases: 0. The CDR3 has 14 amino acids. The CDR3 here is CASSDGGGTDTQYF. In DNA, the CDR3 is TGTGCCAGCAGTGACGGGGGGGGCACAGATACGCAGTATTTT.